One T cell receptor delta chain is described in this entry. The sample comes from a study of gamma-delta T cells after stem cell transplantation. TCRdb used CATT to re-call clones from the RT-PCR reads. The sample shows 13,000 or so delta-chain clones, roughly 32% of them seen only once. The germline V gene encodes CDR1 GEAIGNYY and CDR2 EKD. This CDR3 comprises 21 residues. Trimming cost V 0 bases and J 7 bases; bases outside gene matches: 16. The clonotype was recovered from a human donor. It is not recorded whose cells these are; they may come from a transplant donor. This rearrangement joins TRDV2 to TRDJ3; 11 bases map to TRDD3. The sequencing input was gamma-delta T cells. The CDR3 sequence: CACDTVELGDTLSFDTRQMFF. The CDR3 DNA sequence: TGTGCCTGTGACACCGTTGAGCTGGGGGATACTCTCTCCTTTGACACCCGACAGATGTTTTTC.